This T cell receptor beta chain was observed in a study of cytomegalovirus exposure and HLA in healthy donors. Overall study: The early release's HLA-typed donors yielded some 85 million unique TCRs.

This PCR relied on a set of 60 Vbeta primers and 13 Jbeta primers. TCRdb's copy holds only in-frame clones and misses some; the assay was immunoSEQ multiplex PCR. The profile shows 110,000 or so clones, about 64% of them singletons. CDR3 length: 10 amino acids. Trimming left V 8 bases short and J 3 bases short, with 4 bases between. The germline gives CDR1 SEHNR, CDR2 FQNEAQ (reference sequence). The genes are TRBV7-9 and TRBJ1-1; D gene uncertain. Sequencing was done on a sample of PBMCs. The clonotype was recovered from a man between 18 and 35 years old in good health and CMV-seropositive. The CDR3 bases are TGTGCCAGCCCGGACACTGAAGCTTTCTTT. This translates into CASPDTEAFF.